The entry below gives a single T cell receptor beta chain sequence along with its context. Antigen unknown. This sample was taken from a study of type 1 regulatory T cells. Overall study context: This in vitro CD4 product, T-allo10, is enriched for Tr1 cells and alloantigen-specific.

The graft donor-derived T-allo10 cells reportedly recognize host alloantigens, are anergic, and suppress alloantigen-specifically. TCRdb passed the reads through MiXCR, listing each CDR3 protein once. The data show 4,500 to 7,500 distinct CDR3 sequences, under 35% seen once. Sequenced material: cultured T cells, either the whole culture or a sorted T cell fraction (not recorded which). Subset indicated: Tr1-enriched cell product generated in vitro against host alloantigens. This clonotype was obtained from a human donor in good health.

CDR3 sequence: CAWRASRTSGSTDTQYF. CDR3 nucleotides: TGTGCCTGGAGGGCTAGCCGGACTAGCGGTAGCACAGATACGCAGTATTTT. The chain combines TRBV30 with TRBJ2-3; 10 nucleotides align to TRBD2. The CDR3 runs to 17 residues. The J segment lost 0 bases and the V segment lost 3 bases, leaving 9 bases of the junction unmatched. In germline, CDR1 is GTSNPN, CDR2 SVGIG (reference sequence).